The present entry profiles one T cell receptor beta chain with its context. Assay used: immunoSEQ multiplex PCR; TCRdb lists only in-frame clones, some missing. The table has some 320,000 clones, approximately 89% seen once. V dropped 3 bases and J dropped 0; count of bases not matched to a gene: 7. The CDR3 has 18 amino acids. Germline V lookup: CDR1 SEHNR, CDR2 FQNEAQ (reference sequence). Individuals aged roughly 18 to 95 years were recruited from 20 to 25 US areas. Before they entered the study, exposed participants had met a COVID-19 case within 2 weeks. This sample is part of a study of blood T cell repertoires in COVID-19. About the study: The cDNA or gDNA used as material had been derived from T cells, B-cell-depleted T cells, or PBMCs.

The sequencing input was PBMCs or T cells enriched from blood (not recorded which). This sequence originates from a woman in her 50s who had been exposed to COVID-19. V usage is TRBV7-9 and J usage is TRBJ2-5; 13 nucleotides agree with TRBD2. The CDR3 protein is CASSFWTGLAGHQETQYF. The CDR3 DNA is TGTGCCAGCAGCTTTTGGACGGGACTAGCGGGGCACCAAGAGACCCAGTACTTC.